Listed below are T cell receptor beta chains from one sample, sequenced in a study of blood T cell repertoires in COVID-19. Here immunoSEQ multiplex PCR was the method, and the copy in TCRdb shows in-frame clones only, minus some. This sample has fewer than 200,000 clones, with just over 85% found just once. Material: PBMCs or T cells enriched from blood (not recorded which). Receptors were obtained from a woman between 18 and 30 years old who had recovered from COVID-19. The CDR3 runs from the conserved cysteine through the conserved F or W. Each record gives: J gene, V gene, clone size, D gene, CDR3 protein, CDR3 DNA. The D gene is left open where the match is weak. Where a row states a size, it is once, few, many or the class of an expanded clone; other rows omit it.

j_call: TRBJ2-3; v_call: TRBV5-6; clone_size: .; d_call: TRBD1; cdr3_aa: CASSDDRGPTDTQYF; cdr3_nt: TGTGCCAGCAGCGACGACAGGGGTCCCACAGATACGCAGTATTTT
j_call: TRBJ2-7; v_call: TRBV6-1; clone_size: .; d_call: .; cdr3_aa: CASSEQAAGAYEQYF; cdr3_nt: TGTGCCAGCAGTGAACAGGCCGCAGGGGCCTACGAGCAGTACTTC
j_call: TRBJ2-1; v_call: TRBV6-5; clone_size: .; d_call: .; cdr3_aa: CASSSSGRSSYNEQFF; cdr3_nt: TGTGCCAGCAGTTCGTCAGGCCGAAGCTCCTACAATGAGCAGTTCTTC
j_call: TRBJ1-3; v_call: TRBV7-2; clone_size: .; d_call: .; cdr3_aa: CASSLVGASSGNTIYF; cdr3_nt: TGTGCCAGCAGCTTAGTTGGGGCTAGCTCTGGAAACACCATATATTTT
j_call: TRBJ2-3; v_call: TRBV7-9; clone_size: .; d_call: TRBD2; cdr3_aa: CASSLRTSGGTDTQYF; cdr3_nt: TGTGCCAGCAGCCTACGGACTAGCGGGGGAACAGATACGCAGTATTTT
j_call: TRBJ1-1; v_call: TRBV19; clone_size: .; d_call: .; cdr3_aa: CASKTGYAEAFF; cdr3_nt: TGTGCCAGTAAAACAGGGTACGCTGAAGCTTTCTTT
j_call: TRBJ1-2; v_call: TRBV10-1; clone_size: .; d_call: .; cdr3_aa: CASSGSKWARYGYTF; cdr3_nt: TGCGCCAGCAGTGGCAGTAAGTGGGCGCGCTATGGCTACACCTTC
j_call: TRBJ2-1; v_call: TRBV5-1; clone_size: .; d_call: TRBD2; cdr3_aa: CASSSELLAGASNEQFF; cdr3_nt: TGCGCCAGCAGCTCAGAACTTCTAGCGGGGGCGTCCAATGAGCAGTTCTTC
j_call: TRBJ2-1; v_call: TRBV20-1; clone_size: .; d_call: .; cdr3_aa: CSAREGTEQFF; cdr3_nt: TGCAGTGCTAGGGAGGGAACTGAGCAGTTCTTC
j_call: TRBJ1-1; v_call: TRBV6-5; clone_size: .; d_call: .; cdr3_aa: CASSYSGGLTEAFF; cdr3_nt: TGTGCCAGCAGTTACTCTGGAGGTCTTACTGAAGCTTTCTTT
j_call: TRBJ2-6; v_call: TRBV23-1; clone_size: .; d_call: TRBD1; cdr3_aa: CASSQFTGVSGANVLTF; cdr3_nt: TGCGCCAGCAGTCAATTTACAGGGGTCTCTGGGGCCAACGTCCTGACTTTC
j_call: TRBJ1-2; v_call: TRBV4-3; clone_size: few; d_call: .; cdr3_aa: CASSQDRGEQRYTF; cdr3_nt: TGCGCCAGCAGCCAAGATAGGGGCGAACAGCGCTACACCTTC
j_call: TRBJ2-2; v_call: TRBV6-1; clone_size: .; d_call: TRBD1; cdr3_aa: CASSEPTGAGELFF; cdr3_nt: TGTGCCAGCAGTGAGCCGACAGGGGCCGGGGAGCTGTTTTTT
j_call: TRBJ1-4; v_call: TRBV28; clone_size: .; d_call: TRBD1; cdr3_aa: CATGDGTAYATNEKLFF; cdr3_nt: TGTGCCACCGGAGACGGGACAGCATATGCAACTAATGAAAAACTGTTTTTT
j_call: TRBJ2-3; v_call: TRBV30; clone_size: .; d_call: TRBD1; cdr3_aa: CAWSKTGVPTDTQYF; cdr3_nt: TGTGCCTGGAGTAAAACAGGGGTGCCTACAGATACGCAGTATTTT
j_call: TRBJ1-1; v_call: TRBV19; clone_size: .; d_call: .; cdr3_aa: CASSRTVLDTEAFF; cdr3_nt: TGTGCCAGTAGTAGGACAGTTTTAGACACTGAAGCTTTCTTT
j_call: TRBJ1-1; v_call: TRBV5-1; clone_size: .; d_call: TRBD1; cdr3_aa: CASSIGQGYTEAFF; cdr3_nt: TGCGCCAGCAGCATAGGACAGGGATACACTGAAGCTTTCTTT
j_call: TRBJ1-2; v_call: TRBV4-1; clone_size: once; d_call: TRBD1; cdr3_aa: CASSQESDRGIYGYTF; cdr3_nt: TGCGCCAGCAGCCAAGAGTCGGACAGGGGGATTTATGGCTACACCTTC
j_call: TRBJ1-1; v_call: TRBV10-2; clone_size: .; d_call: TRBD1; cdr3_aa: CASRLFGTGEPAFF; cdr3_nt: TGCGCCAGCAGGCTTTTCGGGACAGGGGAACCAGCTTTCTTT
j_call: TRBJ2-3; v_call: TRBV7-2; clone_size: once; d_call: TRBD2; cdr3_aa: CASSQKNSGGLTDTQYF; cdr3_nt: TGTGCCAGCAGCCAAAAGAACTCGGGGGGGTTAACAGATACGCAGTATTTT
j_call: TRBJ2-1; v_call: TRBV3-1/TRBV3-2; clone_size: .; d_call: TRBD2; cdr3_aa: CASSRSSGYNEQFF; cdr3_nt: TGTGCCAGCAGTCGCTCTAGCGGCTACAATGAGCAGTTCTTC
j_call: TRBJ1-1; v_call: TRBV18; clone_size: .; d_call: TRBD1; cdr3_aa: CASSPGQGAKAFF; cdr3_nt: TGTGCCAGCTCACCGGGACAGGGGGCCAAAGCTTTCTTT
j_call: TRBJ1-1; v_call: TRBV28; clone_size: .; d_call: .; cdr3_aa: CATSPPRGRATEAFF; cdr3_nt: TGTGCCACCTCGCCCCCGCGAGGCAGGGCCACTGAAGCTTTCTTT
j_call: TRBJ2-7; v_call: TRBV7-8; clone_size: .; d_call: TRBD1; cdr3_aa: CASSLKGAAYEQYF; cdr3_nt: TGTGCCAGCAGCTTAAAGGGGGCCGCCTACGAGCAGTACTTC